This entry describes one T cell receptor (beta chain). Its antigen remains unidentified. A read error is possible here, since a much larger clone lies one base away. The source of the sample is a study of shared clonotypes between healthy human individuals. General observations from the study: In having few donors, the study represented limited genetic and exposure-history diversity. Richness estimates generally favored naive over memory subsets.

Measured with immunoSEQ multiplex PCR; TCRdb has only the in-frame clones, and not every one. Here the sample spans over a million clones, approximately 80% being singletons. Naive CD4+ cells were CD45RA-selected; the remaining cells were memory. The TCR comes from a young man in good health. Some clones in this sample may be carry-over from other donors' samples. Sample: memory CD4+ T cells from PBMCs. The subset is: CD45RA-negative fraction.

The CDR3 sequence is CASSLVDEQYF. The CDR3 DNA sequence: TGTGCCAGCAGCTTAGTTGACGAGCAGTACTTC. The V and J genes are TRBV7-9 and TRBJ2-7; D unclear. V was cut by 1 base and J by 5 bases, with 3 bases left in between. Germline V gene lookup returns CDR1 SEHNR and CDR2 FQNEAQ (reference sequence). The CDR3 runs to 11 residues.